The 7 T cell receptor beta chains below come from one sample, sequenced in a study of T cells in localized non-small cell lung cancer. The assay was immunoSEQ multiplex PCR, and TCRdb's table has in-frame clones only and misses some. This repertoire shows roughly 64,000 clones, more than 80% found once; its top ten account for 4.7%. The source material was PBMCs, sampled before any cancer treatment. The receptor set was obtained from a man between 35 and 75 years old with stage II lung adenocarcinoma.

This clone was detected a few times. The chain recombines TRBV5-6 with TRBJ2-7; D is tentatively TRBD1 or TRBD2 (6 bases each). The CDR3 spans 15 residues. Trimming removed 4 bases from V and 4 bases from J, with 18 bases in between. Per the germline V gene, CDR1 is SGHDT and CDR2 is YYEEEE. Here the CDR3 DNA reads TGTGCCAGCAGCCAAAGTAGTGGGGGGCCTTACGAGCAGTACTTC. This encodes CASSQSSGGPYEQYF.

The gene calls are TRBV29-1 and TRBJ2-3; 7 bases are shared with TRBD2. Germline values: CDR1 SQVTM, CDR2 ANQGSEA. Losses at the gene ends were 5 bases for V and 9 bases for J; bases not matched to a gene: 8. The CDR3 length is 12 residues. The CDR3 loop is CSVHGTKSTQYF. CDR3 in DNA: TGCAGCGTTCACGGGACTAAATCGACGCAGTATTTT.

This chain uses TRBV7-6 with TRBJ2-7, with 9 bases identical to TRBD2. CDR1 is SGHVS and CDR2 is FNYEAQ in the germline V gene. Trimming took 5 bases from V and 2 from J; bases not matched to a gene: 7. The CDR3 has 15 amino acids. The CDR3 coding sequence is TGTGCCAGCAGCGAACTTAGCGGGAGTACCTACGAGCAGTACTTC. This encodes CASSELSGSTYEQYF.

The chain employs TRBV6-1 and TRBJ1-2; D remains unclear. The germline V and J ends were trimmed by 5 bases and 2 bases, with 12 bases remaining between them. Germline values: CDR1 MNHNS, CDR2 SASEGT. The CDR3 covers 14 residues. The DNA for the CDR3 is TGTGCCAGCAGTACCCTCCCGGGAAACTATGGCTACACCTTC. Amino acid sequence: CASSTLPGNYGYTF.

In its sample, this clone was seen once. The chain combines TRBV7-6 with TRBJ2-6; TRBD2 matches 10 bases. The trim removed 0 bases at V and 0 bases at J, leaving 8 bases unmatched. Germline-derived CDR1 and CDR2 are SGHVS and FNYEAQ. The CDR3 extends over 20 amino acids. CDR3 region: CASSLAPTSGRASGANVLTF. DNA of the CDR3: TGTGCCAGCAGCTTAGCCCCAACCAGCGGGAGGGCCTCTGGGGCCAACGTCCTGACTTTC.

Ten or more counts support this clone. The sample has other DNA sequences that encode this CDR3 too. This chain connects TRBV10-2 to TRBJ2-7, with D unclear. Germline-derived CDR1 and CDR2 are WSHSY and SAAADI. V was trimmed by 4 bases and J by 3 bases, leaving 4 bases between them. The CDR3 sequence is 11 residues long. DNA of the CDR3: TGCGCCAGCAGTGTCAGCTACGAGCAGTACTTC. It yields the protein CASSVSYEQYF.

The chain joins TRBV14 to TRBJ2-2; D is undetermined. Trimming took off 4 bases at V and 7 bases at J, with 13 bases between the two ends. The length of the CDR3 is 14 residues. The V gene's germline CDR1 is SGHDN and CDR2 FVKESK. CDR3 sequence: CASSPQLTGGELFF. The CDR3 nucleotides read TGTGCCAGCAGCCCCCAGCTAACGGGCGGGGAGCTGTTTTTT.